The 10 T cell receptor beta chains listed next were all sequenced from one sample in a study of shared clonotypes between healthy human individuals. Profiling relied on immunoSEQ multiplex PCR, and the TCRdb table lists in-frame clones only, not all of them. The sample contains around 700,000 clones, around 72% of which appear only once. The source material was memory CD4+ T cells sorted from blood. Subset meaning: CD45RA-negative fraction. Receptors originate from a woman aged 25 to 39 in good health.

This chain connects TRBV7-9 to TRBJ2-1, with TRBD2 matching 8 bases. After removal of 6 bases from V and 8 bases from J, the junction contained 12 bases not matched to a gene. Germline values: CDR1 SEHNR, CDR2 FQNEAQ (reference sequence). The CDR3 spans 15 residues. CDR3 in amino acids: CASSSYGRVVYEQFF. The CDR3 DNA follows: TGTGCCAGCAGTTCCTACGGGAGGGTAGTCTATGAGCAGTTCTTC.

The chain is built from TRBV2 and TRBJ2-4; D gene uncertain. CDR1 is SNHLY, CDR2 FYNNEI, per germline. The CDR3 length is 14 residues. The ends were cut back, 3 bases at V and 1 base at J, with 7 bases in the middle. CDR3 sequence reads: CASSEGGAKNIQYF. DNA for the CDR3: TGTGCCAGCAGTGAGGGTGGGGCCAAAAACATTCAGTACTTC.

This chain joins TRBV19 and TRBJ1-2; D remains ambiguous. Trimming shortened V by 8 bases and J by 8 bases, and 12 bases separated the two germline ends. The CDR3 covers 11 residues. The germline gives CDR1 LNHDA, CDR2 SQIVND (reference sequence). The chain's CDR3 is CASGVQRGYTF. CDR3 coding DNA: TGTGCCAGTGGGGTACAGAGAGGCTACACCTTC.

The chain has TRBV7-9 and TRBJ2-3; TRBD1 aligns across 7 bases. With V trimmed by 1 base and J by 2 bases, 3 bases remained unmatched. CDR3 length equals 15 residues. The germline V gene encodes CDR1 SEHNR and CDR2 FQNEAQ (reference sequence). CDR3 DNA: TGTGCCAGCAGCTTAGTGGGACAGTCCACAGATACGCAGTATTTT. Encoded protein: CASSLVGQSTDTQYF.

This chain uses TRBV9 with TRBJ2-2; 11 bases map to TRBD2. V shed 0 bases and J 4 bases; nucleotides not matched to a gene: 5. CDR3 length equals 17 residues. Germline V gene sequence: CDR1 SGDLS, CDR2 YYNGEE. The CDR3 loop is CASSVGGTSGSTGELFF. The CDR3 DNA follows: TGTGCCAGCAGCGTAGGTGGTACTAGCGGGAGCACCGGGGAGCTGTTTTTT.

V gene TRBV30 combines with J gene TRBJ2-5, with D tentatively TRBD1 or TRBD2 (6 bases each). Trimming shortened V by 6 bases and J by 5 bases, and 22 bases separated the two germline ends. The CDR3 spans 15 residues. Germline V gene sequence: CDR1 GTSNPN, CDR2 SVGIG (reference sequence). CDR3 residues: CACIRRGAQRETQYF. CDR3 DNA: TGTGCCTGCATTAGGAGGGGGGCGCAGAGGGAGACCCAGTACTTC.

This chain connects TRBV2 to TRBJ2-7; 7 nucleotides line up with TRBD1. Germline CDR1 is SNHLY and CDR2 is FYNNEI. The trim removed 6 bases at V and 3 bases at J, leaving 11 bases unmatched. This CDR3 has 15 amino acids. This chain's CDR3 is CASRSNPGQSYEQYF. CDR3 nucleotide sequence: TGTGCCAGCAGGTCAAACCCGGGACAGAGCTACGAGCAGTACTTC.

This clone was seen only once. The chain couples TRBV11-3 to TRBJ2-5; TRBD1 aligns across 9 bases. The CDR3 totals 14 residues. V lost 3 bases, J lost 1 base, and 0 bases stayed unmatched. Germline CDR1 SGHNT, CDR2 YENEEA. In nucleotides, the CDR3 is TGTGCCAGCAGCTTGACAGGGGGCCAAGAGACCCAGTACTTC. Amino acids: CASSLTGGQETQYF. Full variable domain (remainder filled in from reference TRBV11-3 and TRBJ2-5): EAGVVQSPRYKIIEKKQPVAFWCNPISGHNTLYWYLQNLGQGPELLIRYENEEAVDDSQLPKDRFSAERLKGVDSTLKIQPAELGDSAVYLCASSLTGGQETQYFGPGTRLLVL.

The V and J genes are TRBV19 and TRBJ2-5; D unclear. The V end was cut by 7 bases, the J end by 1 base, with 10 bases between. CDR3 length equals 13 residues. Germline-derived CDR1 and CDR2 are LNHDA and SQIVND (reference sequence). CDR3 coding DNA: TGTGCCAGTATGGAAAGGGCCCAAGAGACCCAGTACTTC. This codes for CASMERAQETQYF. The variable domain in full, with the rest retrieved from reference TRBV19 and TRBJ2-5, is DGGITQSPKYLFRKEGQNVTLSCEQNLNHDAMYWYRQDPGQGLRLIYYSQIVNDFQKGDIAEGYSVSREKKESFPLTVTSAQKNPTAFYLCASMERAQETQYFGPGTRLLVL.

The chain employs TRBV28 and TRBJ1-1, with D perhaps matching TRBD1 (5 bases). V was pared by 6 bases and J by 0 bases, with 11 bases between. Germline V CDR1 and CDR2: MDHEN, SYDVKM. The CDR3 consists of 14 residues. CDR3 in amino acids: CASSWGTMNTEAFF. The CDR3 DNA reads TGTGCCAGCAGCTGGGGCACGATGAACACTGAAGCTTTCTTT.